The entry below describes one T cell receptor beta chain. Trimming removed 1 base at V and 5 bases at J, with 11 bases between. Germline V gene data show CDR1 as LGHDT and CDR2 as YNNKEL (reference sequence). The CDR3 runs 14 residues. Sequencing used immunoSEQ multiplex PCR; TCRdb keeps in-frame clones, though not all of them. This table holds fewer than 250,000 clones, around 88% found once. Clinical histories supplied by participants themselves formed the basis of cohort assignment. The entry originates in a study of blood T cell repertoires in COVID-19. Sequencing used PBMCs or T cells enriched from blood (not recorded which). The TCR comes from a woman in her 50s with acute COVID-19. This chain links TRBV3-1 (or the pseudogene TRBV3-2) with TRBJ1-2; D is unresolved. The CDR3 region is CASSQVGGVYGYTF. CDR3 DNA sequence: TGTGCCAGCAGCCAAGTTGGCGGGGTTTATGGCTACACCTTC.